The rows below give T cell receptor beta chains drawn from one sample of a study of vaccination effects on CD4 cells after COVID-19. No antigen has been identified for these receptors. The assay was immunoSEQ multiplex PCR, and TCRdb's table has in-frame clones only and misses some. In the table there are tens of thousands of clones, around 82% of which are singletons. Source: CD4+ T cells from PBMCs cultured with HIV peptides, taken before COVID-19 vaccination. These receptors originate from a human donor who had a prior SARS-CoV-2 infection. The CDR3 runs from the conserved cysteine through the conserved F or W. D genes are given only for firm matches. Size is stated for part of the rows, as once, few or many counts, or as a class when the clone is expanded.

D gene	clone size	V gene	J gene	CDR3 length	CDR3 DNA	CDR3 protein
TRBD1	NA	TRBV7-2	TRBJ1-3	17	TGTGCCAGCAGCTGGGGACAGGGAGATTTTCGAGGAAACACCATATATTTT	CASSWGQGDFRGNTIYF
TRBD2	NA	TRBV6-2/TRBV6-3	TRBJ2-1	13	TGTGCCAGCAGTTACTATCGGGAGGGCGTAAAGTTCTTC	CASSYYREGVKFF
NA	NA	TRBV7-2	TRBJ2-7	16	TGTGCCAGCAGCTTAGGACCGGGTGGTGCGGTCTACGAGCAGTACTTC	CASSLGPGGAVYEQYF
NA	NA	TRBV6-1	TRBJ1-5	17	TGTGCCAGCAGTGAATGGGACCTGGCGACTGGCAATCAGCCCCAGCATTTT	CASSEWDLATGNQPQHF
NA	NA	TRBV2	TRBJ2-3	12	TGTGCCAGCAGTGACCGCACAGATACGCAGTATTTT	CASSDRTDTQYF
NA	NA	TRBV7-8	TRBJ1-2	15	TGTGCCAGCAGCCCTTTATTCGGGGGGCTGGGTGGCTACACCTTC	CASSPLFGGLGGYTF
NA	NA	TRBV4-2	TRBJ1-5	16	TGTGCCAGCAGCCTTACAGCTAGCGAGTTCAATCAGCCCCAGCATTTT	CASSLTASEFNQPQHF
NA	NA	TRBV7-8	TRBJ2-6	18	TGTGCCAGCAGCCAACTGACCCGAGATAATTCTGGGGCCAACGTCCTGACTTTC	CASSQLTRDNSGANVLTF
NA	few	TRBV3-1/TRBV3-2	TRBJ2-5	14	TGTGCCAGCAGCCAGGTGTCGGGGGGCGTGACCCAGTACTTC	CASSQVSGGVTQYF
TRBD1	few	TRBV5-4	TRBJ2-7	15	TGTGCCAGCAGCCAAACAGGGGGGAGCTCCTACGAGCAGTACTTC	CASSQTGGSSYEQYF
NA	NA	TRBV9	TRBJ2-7	13	TGTGCCAGCAGCGTAGCCCCAGGATACGAGCAGTACTTC	CASSVAPGYEQYF
NA	NA	TRBV4-2	TRBJ2-5	18	TGTGCCAGCAGCCAAGGTAACGGGGGCGTATTAACTCAAGAGACCCAGTACTTC	CASSQGNGGVLTQETQYF
NA	NA	TRBV11-1	TRBJ2-7	12	TGTGCCAGCAGCTTAGCCAGACACGAGCAGTACTTC	CASSLARHEQYF
TRBD1	NA	TRBV7-9	TRBJ1-3	15	TGTGCCAGCAGCCCAAGGACAGGGTCTGGAAACACCATATATTTT	CASSPRTGSGNTIYF
NA	once	TRBV7-2	TRBJ2-7	11	TGTGCCAGCAGCTTATATGACGAGCAGTACTTC	CASSLYDEQYF
NA	NA	TRBV2	TRBJ2-5	11	TGTGCCAGCAATCTTGGGGAGACCCAGTACTTC	CASNLGETQYF
NA	NA	TRBV5-4	TRBJ2-3	13	TGTGCCAGCAGCTTAAACCGAGAAGATACGCAGTATTTT	CASSLNREDTQYF
TRBD1	NA	TRBV5-1	TRBJ2-7	16	TGCGCCAGCACCTCCGGGACAGGGGCCCTAACCCACGAGCAGTACTTC	CASTSGTGALTHEQYF
TRBD1	NA	TRBV11-2	TRBJ2-2	15	TGTGCCAGCAGCGCAGACAGGGTTTTTTCCGGGGAGCTGTTTTTT	CASSADRVFSGELFF
TRBD1	NA	TRBV2	TRBJ2-7	16	TGTGCCAGCAGTGAAGGTATCACAGGGGGTTTCCACGAGCAGTACTTC	CASSEGITGGFHEQYF
NA	NA	TRBV7-2	TRBJ1-5	15	TGTGCCAGCAGCTTAACTCCCGATAGCAATCAGCCCCAGCATTTT	CASSLTPDSNQPQHF
NA	NA	TRBV6-2/TRBV6-3	TRBJ2-1	13	TGTGCCAGCAGTTACTTGGCTTACAATGAGCAGTTCTTC	CASSYLAYNEQFF
NA	NA	TRBV7-9	TRBJ2-3	13	TGTGCAAGCAGTCTAGGAAGCACAGATACGCAGTATTTT	CASSLGSTDTQYF
NA	NA	TRBV11-1	TRBJ2-3	14	TGTGCCAGCAGCTTACGGGAGTCCGCAGATACGCAGTATTTT	CASSLRESADTQYF
NA	NA	TRBV5-4	TRBJ2-5	14	TGTGCCAGCAGTTTTACAGGGAGGCGTGAGACCCAGTACTTC	CASSFTGRRETQYF
NA	NA	TRBV3-1/TRBV3-2	TRBJ2-3	13	TGTGCCAGCAGCCAGACTGAAATGACAAGGCAGTATTTT	CASSQTEMTRQYF
NA	NA	TRBV5-1	TRBJ1-2	12	TGCGCCAGCAGCTTGGACGCTAGTGGCTACACCTTC	CASSLDASGYTF
NA	NA	TRBV7-7	TRBJ2-2	14	TGTGCTAGCAGCAGGACCAGGAACACCGGGGAGCTGTTTTTT	CASSRTRNTGELFF
NA	NA	TRBV18	TRBJ2-1	14	TGTGCCAGCTCATTCTCCGAGGGTTACAATGAGCAGTTCTTC	CASSFSEGYNEQFF
NA	NA	TRBV6-5	TRBJ2-1	15	TGTGCCAGCACCATAGGACTTGGAGCTTACAATGAGCAGTTCTTC	CASTIGLGAYNEQFF
NA	NA	TRBV20-1	TRBJ2-1	12	TGCAGTGCTAGTCTTCGGGAGCGTCGAAAATTCTTC	CSASLRERRKFF
NA	NA	TRBV7-3	TRBJ1-1	13	TGTGCCAGCAGCTCCCAGGGGAACACTGAAGCTTTCTTT	CASSSQGNTEAFF
TRBD1	few	TRBV30	TRBJ2-5	12	TGTGCCTGGAGTCGGGACAGAGAGACCCAGTACTTC	CAWSRDRETQYF
TRBD2	NA	TRBV7-6	TRBJ2-1	16	TGTGCCAGCAGCGAGGTAGCGGGAGTATCAAGCAATGAGCAGTTCTTC	CASSEVAGVSSNEQFF
NA	NA	TRBV28	TRBJ1-3	13	TGTGCCAGCAGTTTAAATGTGGGGAGGTCCATATATTTT	CASSLNVGRSIYF